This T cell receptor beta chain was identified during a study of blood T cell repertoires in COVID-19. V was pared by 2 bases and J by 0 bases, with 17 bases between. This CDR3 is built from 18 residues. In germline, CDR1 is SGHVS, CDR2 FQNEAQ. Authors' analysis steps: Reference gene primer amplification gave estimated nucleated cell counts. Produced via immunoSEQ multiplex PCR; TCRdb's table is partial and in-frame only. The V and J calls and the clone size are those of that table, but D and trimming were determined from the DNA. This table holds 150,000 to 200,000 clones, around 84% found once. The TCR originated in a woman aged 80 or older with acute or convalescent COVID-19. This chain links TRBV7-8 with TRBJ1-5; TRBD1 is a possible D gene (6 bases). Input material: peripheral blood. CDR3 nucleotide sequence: TGTGCCAGCAGCTTACTTCCGAGATCAGGGGTTAGCAATCAGCCCCAGCATTTT. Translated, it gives CASSLLPRSGVSNQPQHF.